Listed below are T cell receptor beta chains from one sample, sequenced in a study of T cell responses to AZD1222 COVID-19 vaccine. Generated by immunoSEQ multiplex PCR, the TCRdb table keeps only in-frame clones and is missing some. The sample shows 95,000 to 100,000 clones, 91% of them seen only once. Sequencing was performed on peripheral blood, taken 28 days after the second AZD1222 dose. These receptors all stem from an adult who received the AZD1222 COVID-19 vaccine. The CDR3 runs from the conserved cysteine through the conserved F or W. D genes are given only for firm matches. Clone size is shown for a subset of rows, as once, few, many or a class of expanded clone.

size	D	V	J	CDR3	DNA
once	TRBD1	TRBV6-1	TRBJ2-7	CASSELTGGDSYEQYF	TGTGCCAGCAGTGAATTGACAGGGGGCGACTCCTACGAGCAGTACTTC
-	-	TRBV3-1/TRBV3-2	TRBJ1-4	CASSQTGSPGEKLFF	TGTGCCAGCAGTCAGACTGGATCGCCAGGAGAAAAACTGTTTTTT
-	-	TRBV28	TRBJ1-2	CASSLGFQGNGYTF	TGTGCCAGCAGTTTGGGGTTCCAGGGGAATGGCTACACCTTC
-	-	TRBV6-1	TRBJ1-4	CASRAGNEKLFF	TGTGCCAGCAGGGCGGGGAACGAAAAACTGTTTTTT
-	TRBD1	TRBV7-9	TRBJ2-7	CASSFGTVSYEQYF	TGTGCCAGCAGCTTTGGGACAGTCTCCTACGAGCAGTACTTC
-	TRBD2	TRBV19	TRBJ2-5	CASSRSGLDSQETQYF	TGTGCCAGTAGTCGGTCGGGACTAGATTCCCAAGAGACCCAGTACTTC
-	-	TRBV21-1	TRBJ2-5	CASSGGVSTRCEETQYF	TGTGCCAGCAGCGGGGGGGTCTCTACCCGATGTGAAGAGACCCAGTACTTC
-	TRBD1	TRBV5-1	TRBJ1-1	CASGQGGTEAFF	TGCGCCAGCGGACAGGGGGGCACTGAAGCTTTCTTT
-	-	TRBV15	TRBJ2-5	CATSRGGEATQYF	TGTGCCACCAGCAGAGGAGGGGAAGCGACCCAGTACTTC
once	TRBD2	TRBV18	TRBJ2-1	CASSREAGNEQFF	TGTGCCAGCTCACGCGAAGCGGGGAATGAGCAGTTCTTC
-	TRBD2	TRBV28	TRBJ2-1	CASSLSLAGGTEQFF	TGTGCCAGCAGTTTATCACTAGCGGGAGGTACTGAGCAGTTCTTC
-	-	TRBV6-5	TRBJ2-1	CASSYIGSSYNEQFF	TGTGCCAGCAGTTACATCGGGAGCTCCTACAATGAGCAGTTCTTC
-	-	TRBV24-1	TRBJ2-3	CATSDPTQTRQYF	TGTGCCACCAGTGATCCGACTCAGACCCGCCAGTATTTT
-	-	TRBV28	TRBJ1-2	CASSLFRGNGGYTF	TGTGCCAGCAGTTTATTTAGGGGTAACGGTGGCTACACCTTC
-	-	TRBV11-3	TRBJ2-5	CASSPGAQIQETQYF	TGTGCCAGCAGCCCGGGGGCACAGATCCAAGAGACCCAGTACTTC
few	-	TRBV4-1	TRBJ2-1	CASSQDFASSYNEQFF	TGCGCCAGCAGCCAAGATTTTGCCAGCTCCTACAATGAGCAGTTCTTC
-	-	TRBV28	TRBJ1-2	CASSFPYGYTF	TGTGCCAGCAGTTTCCCCTATGGCTACACCTTC
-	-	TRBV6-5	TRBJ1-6	CASSYAPNNSPLHF	TGTGCCAGCAGTTACGCCCCCAACAATTCACCCCTCCACTTT
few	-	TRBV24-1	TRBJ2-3	CATSDLQFGGTDTQYF	TGTGCCACCAGTGATTTGCAATTTGGGGGAACAGATACGCAGTATTTT
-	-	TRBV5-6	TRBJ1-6	CATGRKDNSPLHF	TGTGCCACCGGACGTAAAGATAATTCACCCCTCCACTTT
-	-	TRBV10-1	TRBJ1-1	CASSGSTVTEAFF	TGCGCCAGCAGTGGAAGTACAGTAACTGAAGCTTTCTTT
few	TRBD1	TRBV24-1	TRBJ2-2	CATSDVPQGPLPGELFF	TGTGCCACCAGTGATGTACCACAGGGGCCCCTCCCCGGGGAGCTGTTTTTT
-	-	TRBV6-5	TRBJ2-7	CASSRNQRGEQYF	TGTGCCAGCAGTCGCAATCAGAGAGGAGAGCAGTACTTC
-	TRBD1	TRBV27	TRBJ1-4	CASSSAGGSEKLFF	TGTGCCAGCAGCTCAGCAGGGGGTTCGGAAAAACTGTTTTTT
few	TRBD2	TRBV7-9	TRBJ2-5	CASSSRRAGGGTQETQYF	TGTGCCAGCAGCTCGAGGCGAGCGGGAGGGGGAACCCAAGAGACCCAGTACTTC
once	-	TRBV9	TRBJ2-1	CASSVEIGLNNEQFF	TGTGCCAGCAGCGTAGAAATAGGGTTGAACAATGAGCAGTTCTTC
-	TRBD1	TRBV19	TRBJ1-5	CASSDTGQGRNQPQHF	TGTGCCAGTAGTGACACGGGACAGGGTCGGAATCAGCCCCAGCATTTT
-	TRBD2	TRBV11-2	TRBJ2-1	CASSLGEGLAGGHEQFF	TGTGCCAGCAGCTTAGGAGAGGGACTAGCGGGAGGACATGAGCAGTTCTTC
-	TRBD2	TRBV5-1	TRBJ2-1	CASSLRGGGSYNEQFF	TGCGCCAGCAGCTTGCGTGGCGGGGGATCCTACAATGAGCAGTTCTTC
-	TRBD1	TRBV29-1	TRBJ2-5	CSVGQGQETQYF	TGCAGCGTTGGACAGGGACAAGAGACCCAGTACTTC
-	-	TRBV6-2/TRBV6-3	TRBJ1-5	CASSYLGTSNQPQHF	TGTGCCAGCAGTTACTTGGGGACTAGCAATCAGCCCCAGCATTTT
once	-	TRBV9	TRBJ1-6	CASSPREGNYNSPLHF	TGTGCCAGCAGCCCCAGGGAGGGCAACTATAATTCACCCCTCCACTTT
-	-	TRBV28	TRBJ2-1	CASSLVGTYNEQFF	TGTGCCAGCAGTTTAGTCGGAACCTACAATGAGCAGTTCTTC
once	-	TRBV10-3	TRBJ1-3	CAITGGNTIYF	TGTGCCATCACCGGGGGAAACACCATATATTTT
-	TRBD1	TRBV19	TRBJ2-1	CASSKTGALYNEQFF	TGTGCCAGTAGTAAGACAGGGGCCCTCTACAATGAGCAGTTCTTC
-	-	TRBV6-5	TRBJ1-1	CATTEGTAQNTEAFF	TGTGCCACCACCGAGGGGACGGCCCAAAACACTGAAGCTTTCTTT
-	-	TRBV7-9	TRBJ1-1	CASSLGQRSEAFF	TGTGCCAGCAGCTTAGGGCAGCGCTCTGAAGCTTTCTTT
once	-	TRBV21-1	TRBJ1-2	CASRRRGTNYGYTF	TGTGCCAGCAGACGTAGAGGCACCAACTATGGCTACACCTTC
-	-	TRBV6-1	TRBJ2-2	CASSEWVGVFTGELFF	TGTGCCAGCAGTGAATGGGTAGGGGTATTTACCGGGGAGCTGTTTTTT
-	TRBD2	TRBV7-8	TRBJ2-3	CASSLETSGSADTQYF	TGTGCCAGCAGCTTAGAGACTAGCGGGAGCGCAGATACGCAGTATTTT
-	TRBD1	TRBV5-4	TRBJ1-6	CASSNRGSSYNSPLHF	TGTGCCAGCAGCAACAGGGGGAGCTCCTATAATTCACCCCTCCACTTT
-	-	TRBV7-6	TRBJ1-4	CASSSEYATNEKLFF	TGTGCCAGCAGCTCCGAATATGCAACTAATGAAAAACTGTTTTTT
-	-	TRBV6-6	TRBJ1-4	CASSYSDGSNEKLFF	TGTGCCAGCAGTTACTCGGACGGGTCTAATGAAAAACTGTTTTTT
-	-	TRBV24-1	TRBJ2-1	CATSASLGGYNEQFF	TGTGCCACCAGTGCCTCTTTGGGCGGATACAATGAGCAGTTCTTC
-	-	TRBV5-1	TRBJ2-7	CASSLEGSSYEQYF	TGCGCCAGCAGCTTGGAAGGATCCTCCTACGAGCAGTACTTC
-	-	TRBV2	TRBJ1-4	CASSSQGGATNEKLFF	TGTGCCAGCAGTTCTCAAGGGGGGGCAACTAATGAAAAACTGTTTTTT
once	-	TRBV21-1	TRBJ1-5	CASSRTRAIYSNQPQHF	TGTGCCAGCAGCAGGACCCGTGCCATATATAGCAATCAGCCCCAGCATTTT
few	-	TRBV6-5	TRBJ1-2	CASSYSDLGDGYTF	TGTGCCAGCAGTTACTCCGACCTTGGTGATGGCTACACCTTC
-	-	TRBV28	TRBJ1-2	CATLRLAARTLNYGYTF	TGTGCCACCCTGAGGCTAGCAGCGCGTACTTTGAACTATGGCTACACCTTC
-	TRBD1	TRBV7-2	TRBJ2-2	CASSLARGTGELFF	TGTGCCAGCAGCTTAGCCAGGGGGACCGGGGAGCTGTTTTTT